This T cell receptor (beta chain) was obtained from a study of T cells after yellow fever vaccination. Study-wide background: Some fractions had low cell numbers, and these were prepared with SMART-Seq v4 Ultra Low Input.

There are a few counts of this clonotype. TCRdb re-called the 5' RACE reads with MiXCR, one entry per CDR3 protein. The repertoire consists of over 250,000 distinct CDR3 sequences, with about 5.2% occurring once and the leading ten covering under 3.5%. CDR1 is DFQATT and CDR2 is SNEGSKA in the germline V gene (reference sequence). The CDR3 sequence is 13 residues long. The V and J ends lost 0 bases and 10 bases respectively, with 10 bases between them. The clonotype was recovered from a man younger than 35 who received the YFV17D yellow fever vaccine. Material: CD4+ T cells sorted from PBMCs, obtained on the day of the yellow fever booster vaccination. This rearrangement joins TRBV20-1 to TRBJ1-6, with D hard to call. The CDR3 DNA reads TGCAGTGCTAGAGATTTTCGGGAATCACCCCTCCACTTT. It encodes CSARDFRESPLHF.